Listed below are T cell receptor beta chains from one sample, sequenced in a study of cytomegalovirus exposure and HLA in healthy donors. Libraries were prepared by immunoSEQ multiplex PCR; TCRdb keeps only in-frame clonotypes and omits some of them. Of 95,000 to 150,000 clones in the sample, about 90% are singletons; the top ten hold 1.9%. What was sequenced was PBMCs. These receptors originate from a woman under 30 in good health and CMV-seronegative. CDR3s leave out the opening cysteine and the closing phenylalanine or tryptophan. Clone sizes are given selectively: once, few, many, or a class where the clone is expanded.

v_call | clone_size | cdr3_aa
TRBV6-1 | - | ASKSEARYNEQF
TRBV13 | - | ASSLAGGSYNEQF
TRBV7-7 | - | ASSPDLNTEAF
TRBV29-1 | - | SGRRQGAVGTEAF
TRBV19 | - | ASNENRGRDEKLF
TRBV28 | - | AINMGGANYGYT
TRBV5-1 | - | ASSRYGGSTGELF
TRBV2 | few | ASSSGIDEQY
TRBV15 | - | ATSRDRGTEAF
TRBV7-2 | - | ASSLGQTGGTGELF
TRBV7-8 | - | ASSLGQATPLYGYT
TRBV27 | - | ASSLRLQGFYEQY
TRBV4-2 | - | ASSRTLERTDTQY
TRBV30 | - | AGDRARTYEQY
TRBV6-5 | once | ASSAQGRDGYT
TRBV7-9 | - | ASSLRQGVGNTIY
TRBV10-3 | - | AISESGQGNQPQH
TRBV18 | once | ASSSNRDRGVNEQF
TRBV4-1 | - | ASSQGTGGLDEQF
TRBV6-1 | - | ASKTLYEQY
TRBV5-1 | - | ASSGGGRGEQY
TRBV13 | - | ASSLGGLGGPRDTQY
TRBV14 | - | ASSQGTGGWEQY
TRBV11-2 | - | ASSSDPLAAGYYNEQF
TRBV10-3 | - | AISETSPDLTDTQY
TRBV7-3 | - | ASSPASGSYEQY
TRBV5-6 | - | ASGADSYNEQF
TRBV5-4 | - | ASSQNTGDEQF
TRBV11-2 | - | ASSFRRREGDEQY
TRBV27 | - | ASSFGRGLRHTEAF
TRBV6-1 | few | ASRGQGEIGSHQH
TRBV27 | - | ASSRSFTPGRHYEQY
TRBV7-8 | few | ASSFAGQAYEQY
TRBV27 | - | ASSPRGGSYNEQF
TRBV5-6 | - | ASSLGGDRNEQF
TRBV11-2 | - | ASTGQVRTGELF
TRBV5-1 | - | ASTVTGTGTQY
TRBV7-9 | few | ASSPRGSSTDTQY
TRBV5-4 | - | ASRVGRDTEAF
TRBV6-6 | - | ASSKPGARNTIY
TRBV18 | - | ASSPKDRSYEQY
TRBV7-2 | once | ASSSQGPRGSPLH
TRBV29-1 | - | SVLSVFTDTQY
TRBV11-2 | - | ASSLVPGQWEGGYT
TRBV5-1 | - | ASSLASDYNSPLH
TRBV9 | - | ASSGSRRSTDTQY
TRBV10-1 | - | ASFSGTVSTGANVLT
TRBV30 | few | AWSVLGLNSPLH
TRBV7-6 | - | ASSSLAGVGAEQF
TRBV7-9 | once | ASSLSAGGGSEKLF
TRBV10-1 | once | ASSESRTGGNIQY
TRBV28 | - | ASSSSGQGNSEAF
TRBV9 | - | ASSGLLAGDNNEQF
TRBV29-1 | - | SVEARAGYT
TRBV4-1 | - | ASSQDRGNYGYT
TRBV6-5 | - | ASSSPGNSPLH
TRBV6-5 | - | ASRSTGSEQY